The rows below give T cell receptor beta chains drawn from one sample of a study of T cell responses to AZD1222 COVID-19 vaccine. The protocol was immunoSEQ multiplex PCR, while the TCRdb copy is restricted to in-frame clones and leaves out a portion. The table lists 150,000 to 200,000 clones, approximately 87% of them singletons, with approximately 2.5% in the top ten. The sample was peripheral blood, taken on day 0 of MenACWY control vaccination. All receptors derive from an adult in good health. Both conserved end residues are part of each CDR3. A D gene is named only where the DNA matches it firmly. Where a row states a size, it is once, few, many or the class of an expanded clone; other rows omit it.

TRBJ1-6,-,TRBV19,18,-,CASSIEVWARDWNSPLHF,TGTGCCAGTAGTATAGAGGTTTGGGCCCGTGATTGGAATTCACCCCTCCACTTT
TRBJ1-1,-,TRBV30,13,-,CAWTKSGNTEAFF,TGTGCCTGGACAAAGTCGGGGAACACTGAAGCTTTCTTT
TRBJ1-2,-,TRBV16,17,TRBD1,CASSHRGRGAAWVGYTF,TGTGCCAGCAGCCACAGGGGCAGGGGGGCCGCCTGGGTTGGCTACACCTTC
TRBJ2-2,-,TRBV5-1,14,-,CASSFAPGTGELFF,TGCGCCAGCAGCTTCGCCCCCGGTACCGGGGAGCTGTTTTTT
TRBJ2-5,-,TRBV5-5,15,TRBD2,CASSFSSGTRETQYF,TGTGCCAGCAGCTTCAGTTCAGGGACTAGGGAGACCCAGTACTTC
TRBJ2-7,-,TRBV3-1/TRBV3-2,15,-,CASSQEMGAPYEQYF,TGTGCCAGCAGCCAAGAGATGGGGGCCCCCTACGAGCAGTACTTC
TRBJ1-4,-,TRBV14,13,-,CASSQGIWEKLFF,TGTGCCAGCAGCCAAGGGATCTGGGAAAAACTGTTTTTT
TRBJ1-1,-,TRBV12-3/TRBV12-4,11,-,CASSLRGEAFF,TGTGCCAGCAGTTTAAGGGGCGAAGCTTTCTTT
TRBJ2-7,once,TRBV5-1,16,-,CASSLGVRQFLYEQYF,TGCGCCAGCAGCTTGGGGGTGCGGCAGTTTTTATACGAGCAGTACTTC
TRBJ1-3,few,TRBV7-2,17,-,CASSLVWPGTAGNTIYF,TGTGCCAGCAGCTTAGTTTGGCCCGGGACGGCTGGAAACACCATATATTTT
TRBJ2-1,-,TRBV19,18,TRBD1,CASSIDRTGGPFYNEQFF,TGTGCCAGTAGTATAGATCGGACAGGGGGCCCTTTCTACAATGAGCAGTTCTTC
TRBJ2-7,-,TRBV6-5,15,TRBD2,CASSYSSAGDIEQYF,TGTGCCAGCAGTTACTCGTCAGCGGGAGACATCGAGCAGTACTTC
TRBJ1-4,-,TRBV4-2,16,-,CASSQEGVSANEKLFF,TGTGCCAGCAGCCAAGAGGGGGTATCGGCTAATGAAAAACTGTTTTTT
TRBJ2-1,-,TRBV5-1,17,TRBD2,CASSLGLAGGVSDEQFF,TGCGCCAGCAGCTTAGGACTAGCGGGAGGGGTTAGCGATGAGCAGTTCTTC
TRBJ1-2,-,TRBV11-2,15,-,CASSSRRGDVYGYTF,TGTGCCAGCAGCTCGAGGAGGGGGGATGTCTATGGCTACACCTTC
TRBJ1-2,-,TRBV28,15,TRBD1,CASSPRQGRQYGYTF,TGTGCCAGCAGTCCGCGACAGGGGCGTCAGTATGGCTACACCTTC
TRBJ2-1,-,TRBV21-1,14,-,CASSKLAAYNEQFF,TGTGCCAGCAGCAAACTAGCGGCCTACAATGAGCAGTTCTTC
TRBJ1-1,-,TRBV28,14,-,CASRLTGTNTEAFF,TGTGCCAGCAGGTTAACAGGGACGAACACTGAAGCTTTCTTT